This TCR beta chain was profiled in a study of T cells expressing NK-cell markers. Study summary: Sorted T-cell subsets CD3+CD56+NKG2C+, CD3+CD56+NKG2C- and CD3+CD56-NKG2C+ were TCR beta-sequenced. In the group of eight sequenced donors, seven were HCMV-seropositive and one was seronegative.

Study-wide findings and caveats: Certain NKG2C+ T cell clones were expanded, and their HCMV specificity remained unclear. The leading position in the CD3+CD56-NKG2C+ fraction of several donors also went to these clonotypes.

TCRdb reprocessed the 5' RACE reads and keeps a single row for each CDR3 protein, giving no DNA. This listing includes about 460,000 distinct CDR3 sequences. Germline V lookup: CDR1 LGHDT, CDR2 YNNKEL (reference sequence). The CDR3 spans 16 residues. As to this clonotype: Its specificity is unknown.

This rearrangement joins TRBV3-1 to TRBJ2-1; TCRdb gives TRBD2 as the D gene, but with no DNA this cannot be confirmed. This TCR came from a woman aged 45-59 years in good health. The material sequenced was blood T cells: a sorted CD56 or NKG2C T cell subset, CD4+ or CD8+ T cells, or bulk PBMC T cells (not recorded which). CDR3 residues: CASSQELAGGFNEQFF.